The sequence of this TCR beta chain was determined in a study of pediatric ulcerative colitis. Of note for this clone: What it binds is unknown.

Clones were sequenced by immunoSEQ multiplex PCR, and TCRdb holds only the in-frame ones, with some missing. This table has 65,000 or so clones, approximately 87% appearing once. Germline V gene data show CDR1 as SGHNT and CDR2 as YYREEE (reference sequence). V was shortened by 0 bases and J by 4 bases, with 14 bases between the two germline ends. The CDR3 contains 16 residues. Findings and caveats of the study: All ulcerative colitis patients, but no controls, carried a couple of rectal clonotypes. A couple of patients' blood samples yielded substantially fewer templates. Repertoires came from total lymphocyte DNA, not specific subsets.

Blood was drawn at the time of colonoscopy. What was sequenced was blood. The chain joins TRBV5-4 to TRBJ2-1; D tentatively reads TRBD1 or TRBD2 (5 bases each). The receptor comes from a boy aged 5-17 years with severe ulcerative colitis. CDR3 DNA: TGTGCCAGCAGCTTGGAAAGGGGTAGAGGGTACAATGAGCAGTTCTTC. This codes for CASSLERGRGYNEQFF.